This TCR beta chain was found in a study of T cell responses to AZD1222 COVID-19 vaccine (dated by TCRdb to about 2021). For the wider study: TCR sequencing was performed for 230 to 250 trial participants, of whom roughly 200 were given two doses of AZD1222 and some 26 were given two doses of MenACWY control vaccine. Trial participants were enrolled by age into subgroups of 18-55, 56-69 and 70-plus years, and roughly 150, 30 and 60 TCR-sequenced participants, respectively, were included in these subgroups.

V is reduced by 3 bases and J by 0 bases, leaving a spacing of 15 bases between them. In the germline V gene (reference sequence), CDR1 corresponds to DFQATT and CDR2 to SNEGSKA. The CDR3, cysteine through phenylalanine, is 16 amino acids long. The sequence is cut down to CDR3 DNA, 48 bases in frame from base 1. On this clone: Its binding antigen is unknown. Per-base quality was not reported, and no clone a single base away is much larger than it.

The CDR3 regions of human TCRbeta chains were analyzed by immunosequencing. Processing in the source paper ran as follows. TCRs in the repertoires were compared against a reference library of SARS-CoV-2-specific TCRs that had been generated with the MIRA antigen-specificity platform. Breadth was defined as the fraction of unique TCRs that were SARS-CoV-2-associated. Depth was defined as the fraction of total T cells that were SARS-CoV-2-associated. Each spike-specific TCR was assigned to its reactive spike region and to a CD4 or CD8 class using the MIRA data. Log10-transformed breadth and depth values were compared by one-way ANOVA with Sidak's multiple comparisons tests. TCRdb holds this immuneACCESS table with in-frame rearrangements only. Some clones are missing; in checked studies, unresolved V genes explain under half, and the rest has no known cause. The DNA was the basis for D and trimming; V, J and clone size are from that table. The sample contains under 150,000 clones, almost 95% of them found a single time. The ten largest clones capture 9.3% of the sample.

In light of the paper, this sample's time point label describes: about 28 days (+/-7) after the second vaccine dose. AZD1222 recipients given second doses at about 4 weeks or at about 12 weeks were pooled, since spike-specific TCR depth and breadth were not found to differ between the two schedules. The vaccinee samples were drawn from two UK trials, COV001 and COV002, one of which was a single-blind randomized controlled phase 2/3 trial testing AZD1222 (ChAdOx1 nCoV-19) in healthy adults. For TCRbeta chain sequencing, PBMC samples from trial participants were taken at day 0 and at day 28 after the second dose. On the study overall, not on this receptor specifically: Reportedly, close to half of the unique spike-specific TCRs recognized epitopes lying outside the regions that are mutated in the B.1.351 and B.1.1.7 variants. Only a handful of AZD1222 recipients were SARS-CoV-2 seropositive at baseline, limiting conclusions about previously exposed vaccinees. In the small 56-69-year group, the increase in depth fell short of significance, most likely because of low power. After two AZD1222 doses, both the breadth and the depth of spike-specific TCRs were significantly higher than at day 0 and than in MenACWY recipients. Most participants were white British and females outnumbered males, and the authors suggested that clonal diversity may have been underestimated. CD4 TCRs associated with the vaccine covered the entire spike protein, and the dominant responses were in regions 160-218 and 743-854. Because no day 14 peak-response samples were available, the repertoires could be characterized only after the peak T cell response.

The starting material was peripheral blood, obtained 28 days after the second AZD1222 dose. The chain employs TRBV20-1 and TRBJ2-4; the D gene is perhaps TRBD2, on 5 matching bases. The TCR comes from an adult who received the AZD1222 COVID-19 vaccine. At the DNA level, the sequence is TGCAGTGCTAGTACGGGGTTCTCTCTAGCCAAAAACATTCAGTACTTC. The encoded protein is CSASTGFSLAKNIQYF.